Following are 19 T cell receptor beta chains from one sample sequenced in a study of blood T cell repertoires in COVID-19. Produced via immunoSEQ multiplex PCR; TCRdb's table is partial and in-frame only. The data hold fewer than 65,000 clones, with less than 90% observed a single time. The specimen was peripheral blood. These TCRs come from a man aged 55-75 years with acute or convalescent COVID-19.

The gene calls are TRBV27 and TRBJ2-1; D gene unclear. Germline V gene sequence: CDR1 MNHEY, CDR2 SMNVEV (reference sequence). V was shortened by 3 bases and J by 0 bases, with 12 bases between the two germline ends. The CDR3 length is 16 residues. The CDR3 spells CASSLRARLSYNEQFF. Written as DNA, the CDR3 is TGTGCCAGCAGTTTGCGCGCTAGACTCTCCTACAATGAGCAGTTCTTC.

V and J are TRBV5-8 and TRBJ1-1, with D perhaps TRBD1 (6 bases). Germline-derived CDR1 and CDR2 are SGHTS and YDEGEE. V shed 2 bases and J shed 5 bases, with 10 bases lying between them. The CDR3 has 13 amino acids. The CDR3: CASSFQGLTEAFF. The CDR3 DNA is TGTGCCAGCAGCTTTCAGGGGCTTACTGAAGCTTTCTTT.

The gene calls are TRBV4-2 and TRBJ2-3; D may be TRBD2 (5 bases). This CDR3 is built from 13 residues. Between the trimmed V and J ends, which lost 1 base and 6 bases, there was a span of 8 bases. Germline V lookup: CDR1 LGHNA, CDR2 YNFKEQ. The CDR3: CASSQGTGDTQYF. For the CDR3, the DNA is TGTGCCAGCAGCCAAGGGACGGGGGATACGCAGTATTTT.

The rearrangement joins TRBV25-1 to TRBJ2-2, with D possibly TRBD1 on 6 matching bases. The CDR3 loop spans 15 amino acids. Trimming stripped 4 bases from V and 7 bases from J, with 16 bases between. CDR1 is MGHDK and CDR2 is SYGVNS in the germline V gene. DNA for the CDR3: TGTGCCAGCAGTGCTTATACAGGGCTCGACGGGGAGCTGTTTTTT. This encodes CASSAYTGLDGELFF.

The chain couples TRBV7-2 to TRBJ2-4, with a weak D call TRBD1 (6 bases). Germline V gene sequence: CDR1 SGHTA, CDR2 FQGNSA. Trimming pared 1 base from V and 9 bases from J, leaving 16 bases between. The CDR3 extends over 15 amino acids. The CDR3 region is CASSLEGTPGSIQYF. The CDR3, as DNA: TGTGCCAGCAGCTTAGAAGGGACACCGGGCAGCATTCAGTACTTC.

Details on this clone: Germline and junction disagree at one end, which may indicate a read error. The chain carries TRBV5-4 and TRBJ2-1; 8 bases map to TRBD1. Looked up from germline, CDR1 is SGHNT and CDR2 is YYREEE (reference sequence). The CDR3 extends over 14 amino acids. The CDR3 here is CASTLDQGAGEQFF. The CDR3, as DNA: TGTGCCAGCACCTTGGACCAGGGGGCGGGTGAGCAGTTCTTC. Full variable domain (rest looked up from reference TRBV5-4 and TRBJ2-1): ETGVTQSPTHLIKTRGQQVTLRCSSQSGHNTVSWYQQALGQGPQFIFQYYREEENGRGNFPPRFSGLQFPNYSSELNVNALELDDSALYLCASTLDQGAGEQFFGPGTRLTVL.

V gene TRBV2 combines with J gene TRBJ1-6; D not certain. This CDR3 is 15 amino acids long. V was clipped by 2 bases and J by 6 bases, with 11 bases between them. The germline V gene encodes CDR1 SNHLY and CDR2 FYNNEI. The CDR3 spells CASSEWSGSNSPLHF. The CDR3 DNA reads TGTGCCAGCAGTGAATGGTCCGGTTCTAATTCACCCCTCCACTTT. The full variable domain, rest sourced from reference TRBV2 and TRBJ1-6, is EPEVTQTPSHQVTQMGQEVILRCVPISNHLYFYWYRQILGQKVEFLVSFYNNEISEKSEIFDDQFSVERPDGSNFTLKIRSTKLEDSAMYFCASSEWSGSNSPLHFGNGTRLTVT.

The genes are TRBV4-3 and TRBJ1-5; D is perhaps TRBD1 (5 bases). The germline gives CDR1 LGHNA, CDR2 YSLEER. Trimming removed 0 bases from V and 9 bases from J, with 12 bases in between. The CDR3 spans 14 residues. DNA for the CDR3: TGCGCCAGCAGCCAAGATACGGGGGAAGGGCCCCAGCATTTT. Translating it yields CASSQDTGEGPQHF.

The chain is built from TRBV12-3 or TRBV12-4 and TRBJ2-5, with D possibly matching TRBD1 (6 bases). The CDR3 loop spans 13 amino acids. Trimming cost V 5 bases and J 4 bases, with 11 bases left between them. For the CDR3, the DNA is TGTGCCAGCAGTCAGACAGGACGAGAGACCCAGTACTTC. This sequence encodes CASSQTGRETQYF.

The chain couples TRBV7-2 to TRBJ2-5; perhaps TRBD1 as D (6 bases). CDR1 is SGHTA and CDR2 is FQGNSA in the germline V gene. The CDR3 sequence is 13 residues long. V dropped 1 base and J dropped 5 bases, with 8 bases sitting between them. CDR3 bases: TGTGCCAGCAGCTTAGGGGGGCGCGAGACCCAGTACTTC. Translation gives CASSLGGRETQYF.

The chain carries TRBV4-1 and TRBJ2-5; 8 nucleotides agree with TRBD2. V lost 5 bases, J lost 1 base, and 6 bases stayed unmatched. From germline, CDR1 is MGHRA and CDR2 YSYEKL. CDR3 length equals 15 residues. The CDR3 sequence: CASSMGSGVQETQYF. DNA of the CDR3: TGCGCCAGCAGCATGGGTAGCGGGGTCCAAGAGACCCAGTACTTC.

This rearrangement joins TRBV7-6 to TRBJ2-5; weak D call: TRBD1 (6 bases). Germline assignment: CDR1 SGHVS and CDR2 FNYEAQ. The CDR3 is 14 amino acids. The germline V and J ends were trimmed by 5 bases and 5 bases, with 15 bases remaining between them. The CDR3 DNA reads as TGTGCCAGCAGCCGGACAGCCTTCTTGGAGACCCAGTACTTC. Its protein product is CASSRTAFLETQYF.

The chain is built from TRBV27 and TRBJ1-1; TRBD1 matches at 9 bases. There are 16 residues in the CDR3. V was pared by 3 bases and J by 4 bases, with 9 bases of the junction left unmatched. Germline loops: CDR1 MNHEY, CDR2 SMNVEV (reference sequence). This CDR3 is CASSFWGGQGGTEAFF. The DNA for the CDR3 is TGTGCCAGCAGTTTTTGGGGGGGACAGGGAGGCACTGAAGCTTTCTTT.

This chain joins TRBV9 and TRBJ1-2, with D possibly being TRBD1 (5 bases). Between the trimmed V and J ends, which lost 0 bases and 5 bases, there was a span of 14 bases. The CDR3 runs 15 residues. The V gene's germline CDR1 is SGDLS and CDR2 YYNGEE. CDR3 DNA sequence: TGTGCCAGCAGCGTAGGGATCGAAGGGGAATATGGCTACACCTTC. Residues: CASSVGIEGEYGYTF.

The chain combines TRBV27 with TRBJ2-7, with TRBD1 matching over 10 bases. Germline CDR1 and CDR2: MNHEY and SMNVEV (reference sequence). V gave up 6 bases and J gave up 3 bases; unmatched junction bases: 8. There are 15 residues in the CDR3. CDR3 region: CASRTIRDRGYEQYF. CDR3 DNA: TGTGCCAGCAGGACAATCAGGGACAGGGGCTACGAGCAGTACTTC.

The V call is TRBV9, the J call TRBJ1-2, with D hard to call. The CDR3 spans 14 residues. CDR1 SGDLS and CDR2 YYNGEE come from the germline V gene. V was pared by 3 bases and J by 4 bases, with 13 bases between. CDR3 bases: TGTGCCAGCAGCGCTAGTACGTCAGTCTATGGCTACACCTTC. This encodes CASSASTSVYGYTF.

The chain uses TRBV5-1 and TRBJ1-4; a weak D match, TRBD1 (6 bases). Germline loops: CDR1 SGHRS, CDR2 YFSETQ. The CDR3 contains 15 residues. Trimming took 5 bases from V and 4 from J, leaving 15 bases between them. CDR3 nucleotide sequence: TGCGCCAGCAGTTCCCAAAGGGGGAATAATGAAAAACTGTTTTTT. Residues: CASSSQRGNNEKLFF.

The rearrangement uses TRBV29-1 and TRBJ1-2; 9 nucleotides match TRBD1. The CDR3 is 14 residues long. The germline CDR1 and CDR2 sequences are SQVTM and ANQGSEA. Germline trimming cut 3 bases from V and 4 bases from J; bases unmatched to any gene: 6. CDR3 sequence: CSVDLGTGRYGYTF. The CDR3 DNA reads as TGCAGCGTTGATCTCGGGACAGGGCGCTATGGCTACACCTTC.

In its sample, this clone was seen once. The gene calls are TRBV29-1 and TRBJ2-7; TRBD2 aligns across 11 bases. CDR1 is SQVTM, CDR2 ANQGSEA, per germline. The CDR3 length is 12 residues. V trimming: 5 bases; J trimming: 4 bases; junction bases outside the gene matches: 1. The CDR3 nucleotides read TGCAGCGTTACTAGCGGGGGTTACGAGCAGTACTTC. Translated: CSVTSGGYEQYF.